The present entry profiles one TCR beta chain with its context. This specimen comes from a study of blood T cell repertoires in COVID-19. About the research overall: Sample material is recorded as cDNA or gDNA derived from T cells, B-cell-depleted T cells, or PBMCs.

With 0 bases clipped from V and 1 base from J, the junction kept 7 bases outside the gene matches. This CDR3 spans 19 amino acids. Per the germline V gene, CDR1 is LGHNA and CDR2 is YSLEER. Measured with immunoSEQ multiplex PCR; TCRdb has only the in-frame clones, and not every one. The table shows 200,000 or so clones, with 65% to 85% occurring only once. The sequence was obtained from a woman aged 30 to 39 with acute or convalescent COVID-19. The sequenced material came from peripheral blood. This chain joins TRBV4-3 and TRBJ2-7, with 15 bases matching TRBD2. CDR3 DNA: TGCGCCAGCAGCCAAGATCGGTTCGGACTAGCGGGAGGGTCCTACGAGCAGTACTTC. It translates to CASSQDRFGLAGGSYEQYF.